This TCR beta chain appears in the sequencing data of a study of regulatory T cells. Study outcomes and limitations: CD3G-deficient patients' regulatory T cells showed reduced Shannon diversity versus autologous conventional CD4+ and control regulatory cells.

With 4 bases removed from V and 6 bases from J, the gap between germline ends came to 17 bases. The CDR3 is 15 amino acids. The germline V gene encodes CDR1 SGHRS and CDR2 YFSETQ. All CD3G-deficient patients showed autoimmunity, more severe in two. Patients, 2 to 39 years old, had expanded memory T-cell proportions. CD4+ cells were sorted into CD25-high CD127-low regulatory cells and CD25-low CD127-high conventional cells. The table lists this clone with a few counts. Its antigen is not known. Amplification used 52 TRBV primers and 13 TRBJ primers. The table came from immunoSEQ multiplex PCR; TCRdb's copy has only in-frame clones and leaves some out. Of roughly 4,000 clones listed, more than 90% are singletons.

The source of this sequence is a child aged 2 to 10 with CD3G deficiency. This sequence joins TRBV5-1 and TRBJ2-1; D assignment may be TRBD1 or TRBD2 (5 bases each). The sequenced sample was CD4+ Tregs sorted from blood. The CDR3 loop is CASSRDPSLGNEQFF. CDR3 sequence (DNA): TGCGCCAGCAGCCGGGACCCCTCTTTGGGCAATGAGCAGTTCTTC.